A single sample is the source of the 23 T cell receptor beta chains below, sequenced in a study of blood T cell repertoires in COVID-19 (TCRdb year 2020). To prepare the library, the immunoSEQ multiplex PCR assay was applied. TCRdb stores this immuneACCESS table with in-frame sequences only. Part of the clones is absent; in the studies checked, under half of the shortfall reflects unresolved V genes, and no reason is known for the rest. The sample data list approximately 150,000 clones, and about 85% of these were observed just once. Clones ranked in the top ten supply 6.2% of the sample. Sequencing input: PBMCs or T cells enriched from blood (not recorded which). All receptors derive from a woman aged 40 to 50 who had recovered from COVID-19.

In its sample, this clone was seen a few times. The rearrangement uses TRBV18 and TRBJ2-3; possible D gene TRBD2, 6 bases. Trimming removed 1 base from V and 2 bases from J, with 25 bases in between. Per germline, CDR1 KGHSH and CDR2 LQKENI. This CDR3 spans 20 amino acids. The CDR3 DNA sequence: TGTGCCAGCTCACCACGGCGGCGTGGGGGAGGTCATGTGTCCACAGATACGCAGTATTTT. This gives the protein CASSPRRRGGGHVSTDTQYF.

The CDR3 region has the DNA TGTGCCAGTAGCACAGGCCTTACGAGGGAGCAGTTCTTC. Translating gives CASSTGLTREQFF. The rearrangement uses TRBV6-5 and TRBJ2-1; possible D gene TRBD1, 5 bases. Germline V gene data show CDR1 as MNHEY and CDR2 as SVGAGI. The V end was cut by 9 bases, the J end by 10 bases, with 19 bases between. The CDR3 consists of 13 residues.

The chain combines TRBV9 with TRBJ2-1; TRBD2 might be the D (5 bases). Trimming stripped 5 bases from V and 5 bases from J, with 14 bases between. CDR3 length: 14 residues. The germline V gene has CDR1 SGDLS and CDR2 YYNGEE. The CDR3 nucleotides read TGTGCCAGCAGTTTTCGAGGGAATAACAATGAGCAGTTCTTC. Amino acids: CASSFRGNNNEQFF.

The CDR3 spells CASSSTLDTQYF. The CDR3, as DNA: TGTGCCAGCAGCTCAACTCTAGATACGCAGTATTTT. This chain connects TRBV13 to TRBJ2-3; D gene unclear. CDR3 length equals 12 residues. V was trimmed by 4 bases and J by 5 bases, leaving 7 bases between them. Germline V gene lookup returns CDR1 PRHDT and CDR2 FYEKMQ (reference sequence).

V is TRBV12-5 and J is TRBJ2-6, with a tentative D call TRBD1 (5 bases). CDR1 LGHNT and CDR2 FRNRAP come from the germline V gene. The CDR3 consists of 15 residues. V was trimmed by 6 bases and J by 0 bases, leaving 9 bases between them. The CDR3 spells CASGLQDSGANVLTF. The CDR3 nucleotides read TGTGCTAGTGGGCTACAGGACTCTGGGGCCAACGTCCTGACTTTC.

This clone was observed a single time. This CDR3 reads CASSVVGRGTDTQYF. The CDR3 bases are TGTGCCAGCAGCGTAGTTGGCAGGGGGACAGATACGCAGTATTTT. The chain links TRBV9 to TRBJ2-3; TRBD1 agrees at 7 bases. CDR1 and CDR2 (germline): SGDLS, YYNGEE. V lost 0 bases, J lost 3 bases, and 4 bases stayed unmatched. The CDR3 runs to 15 residues.

This clone showed up just a few times. The chain is built from TRBV5-4 and TRBJ2-1, with 10 bases that match TRBD2. Germline V gives CDR1 SGHNT, CDR2 YYREEE (reference sequence). V lost 0 bases to trimming and J lost 4 bases; unmatched junction nucleotides: 7. The CDR3 length is 17 residues. CDR3 residues: CASSLVGLAGVYNEQFF. The CDR3 coding sequence is TGTGCCAGCAGCTTGGTGGGGCTAGCGGGAGTATACAATGAGCAGTTCTTC.

This clone has just one count. The rearrangement joins TRBV6-5 to TRBJ1-4; TRBD1 matches 8 bases. The V and J ends lost 7 bases and 8 bases, in that order; junction bases with no gene match: 6. The CDR3 is 13 residues long. The V gene's germline CDR1 is MNHEY and CDR2 SVGAGI. The CDR3 loop reads CASTDRADEKLFF. CDR3 sequence (DNA): TGTGCCAGCACGGACAGGGCGGACGAAAAACTGTTTTTT.

The chain joins TRBV9 to TRBJ2-1; a possible D gene is TRBD1 (5 bases). Germline lookup yields CDR1 SGDLS and CDR2 YYNGEE. V was trimmed by 0 bases and J by 6 bases, leaving 13 bases between them. The CDR3 covers 15 residues. CDR3 nucleotides: TGTGCCAGCAGCGTAGCCAGGGAAGTCCGCAATGAGCAGTTCTTC. Its translation is CASSVAREVRNEQFF.

This chain uses TRBV3-1 (or the pseudogene TRBV3-2) with TRBJ2-1; TRBD1 is a possible D gene (6 bases). The germline gives CDR1 LGHDT, CDR2 YNNKEL (reference sequence). The CDR3 is 17 amino acids. Trimming left V 4 bases short and J 5 bases short, with 21 bases between. CDR3 in amino acids: CASSPSRQDRKNNEQFF. CDR3 coding DNA: TGTGCCAGCAGCCCCTCAAGACAGGACCGGAAGAACAATGAGCAGTTCTTC.

This sequence joins TRBV30 and TRBJ1-1; D gene ambiguous. Germline V gene data show CDR1 as GTSNPN and CDR2 as SVGIG (reference sequence). The CDR3 totals 13 residues. The V end lost 2 bases, the J end lost 2 bases, and 9 bases lay between the germline ends. CDR3 loop: CAWSTDSNTEAFF. The DNA for the CDR3 is TGTGCCTGGAGTACGGACTCCAACACTGAAGCTTTCTTT.

J is TRBJ1-1 and V is TRBV7-6, with 7 bases lining up with TRBD1. Germline V gene data show CDR1 as SGHVS and CDR2 as FNYEAQ. This CDR3 comprises 13 residues. Losses at the gene ends were 6 bases for V and 11 bases for J; bases not matched to a gene: 12. The CDR3 coding sequence is TGTGCCAGCAGTCACGTGACAGGGAAGGTTGCTTTCTTT. Its translation: CASSHVTGKVAFF.

This chain connects TRBV19 to TRBJ1-4; D call uncertain. CDR1 is LNHDA, CDR2 SQIVND, per germline (reference sequence). V shed 8 bases and J shed 3 bases, with 13 bases lying between them. CDR3 length: 14 amino acids. DNA of the CDR3: TGTGCCAGTGGAGGCAGGAGGCCTAATGAAAAACTGTTTTTT. Its protein product is CASGGRRPNEKLFF.

V and J are TRBV5-1 and TRBJ1-4; D unclear. The CDR3 spans 16 residues. CDR1 is SGHRS and CDR2 is YFSETQ in the germline V gene. The V gene lost 0 bases and the J gene lost 7 bases, with 16 bases spanning the gap. CDR3 sequence reads: CASSLGAKSSGEKLFF. The DNA of the CDR3 is TGCGCCAGCAGCTTGGGGGCAAAATCATCCGGTGAAAAACTGTTTTTT.

The rearrangement joins TRBV5-1 to TRBJ2-1; TRBD1 matches 7 bases. V shed 3 bases and J 0 bases; nucleotides not matched to a gene: 15. This CDR3 is 19 amino acids long. The germline gives CDR1 SGHRS, CDR2 YFSETQ. This chain's CDR3 is CASSYRTGAALSSYNEQFF. In DNA form, the CDR3 reads TGCGCCAGCAGCTATCGGACAGGAGCCGCCCTAAGCTCCTACAATGAGCAGTTCTTC.

This clone has a single count. The genes are TRBV7-9 and TRBJ2-1; TRBD1 might be the D (5 bases). The CDR3 is 14 residues long. V shed 1 base and J shed 6 bases, with 10 bases lying between them. Per the germline V gene, CDR1 is SEHNR and CDR2 is FQNEAQ (reference sequence). The CDR3 spells CASSLGSRANEQFF. CDR3 DNA sequence: TGTGCCAGCAGCTTAGGATCCAGGGCCAATGAGCAGTTCTTC.

V is TRBV4-1 and J is TRBJ1-5; D gene uncertain. The CDR3 runs 17 residues. Germline V gene sequence: CDR1 MGHRA, CDR2 YSYEKL. Trimming cost V 0 bases and J 2 bases, with 14 bases left between them. CDR3 region: CASSQDVSGSGNQPQHF. Written as DNA, the CDR3 is TGCGCCAGCAGCCAAGACGTCAGCGGTTCGGGCAATCAGCCCCAGCATTTT.

The rearrangement links TRBV9 to TRBJ1-6, with a weak D call TRBD1 (6 bases). This CDR3 spans 16 amino acids. Per the germline V gene, CDR1 is SGDLS and CDR2 is YYNGEE. V shed 1 base and J shed 7 bases, with 15 bases lying between them. The CDR3 bases are TGTGCCAGCAGCGTAACAGGGAACCTCGCGAATTCACCCCTCCACTTT. It codes for CASSVTGNLANSPLHF. The variable domain in full, completed from reference TRBV9 and TRBJ1-6, reads DSGVTQTPKHLITATGQRVTLRCSPRSGDLSVYWYQQSLDQGLQFLIQYYNGEERAKGNILERFSAQQFPDLHSELNLSSLELGDSALYFCASSVTGNLANSPLHFGNGTRLTVT.

The genes are TRBV5-3 and TRBJ2-2, with 10 bases aligning to TRBD2. TRBV5-3 is an open reading frame whose function is uncertain. J lost 5 bases, V lost 0 bases, and 16 bases had no gene match. The CDR3 sequence is 20 residues long. CDR3 bases: TGTGCCAGAAGCTTGGAGCCAAGCGGGAGGGGAAGGTTTTGGACCGGGGAGCTGTTTTTT. This codes for CARSLEPSGRGRFWTGELFF.

V usage is TRBV5-5 and J usage is TRBJ1-4; 10 bases align to TRBD1. The germline CDR1 and CDR2 sequences are SGHKS and YYEKEE (reference sequence). Trimming cost V 5 bases and J 6 bases; bases outside gene matches: 7. The CDR3 is made up of 15 amino acids. The CDR3 region is CASRLEGQGYEKLFF. CDR3 in DNA: TGTGCCAGCAGGTTAGAGGGACAGGGGTATGAAAAACTGTTTTTT.

This clone has a handful of counts. V usage is TRBV6-5 and J usage is TRBJ2-2; possible D gene TRBD2, 6 bases. V was cut by 7 bases and J by 2 bases, with 11 bases left in between. This CDR3 has 14 amino acids. Germline V gene data show CDR1 as MNHEY and CDR2 as SVGAGI. The CDR3 reads CASTKGLNTGELFF. CDR3 coding DNA: TGTGCCAGCACCAAGGGACTTAACACCGGGGAGCTGTTTTTT.

J is TRBJ2-1 and V is TRBV5-6; unclear D gene. CDR1 is SGHDT and CDR2 is YYEEEE in the germline V gene. The CDR3 extends over 11 amino acids. V lost 0 bases and J 11 bases, leaving 6 bases between the germline ends. The CDR3 DNA is TGTGCCAGCAGCTTGGCTTCCCAGCAGTTCTTC. Protein sequence: CASSLASQQFF.

This clone was seen a single time. The gene calls are TRBV5-5 and TRBJ2-7, with D possibly TRBD1 on 5 matching bases. The germline CDR1 and CDR2 sequences are SGHKS and YYEKEE (reference sequence). This CDR3 is 14 amino acids long. The V and J ends lost 4 bases and 3 bases respectively, with 14 bases between them. CDR3 sequence reads: CASSPQGEDYEQYF. The CDR3 nucleotides are TGTGCCAGCAGCCCGCAGGGTGAAGACTACGAGCAGTACTTC.